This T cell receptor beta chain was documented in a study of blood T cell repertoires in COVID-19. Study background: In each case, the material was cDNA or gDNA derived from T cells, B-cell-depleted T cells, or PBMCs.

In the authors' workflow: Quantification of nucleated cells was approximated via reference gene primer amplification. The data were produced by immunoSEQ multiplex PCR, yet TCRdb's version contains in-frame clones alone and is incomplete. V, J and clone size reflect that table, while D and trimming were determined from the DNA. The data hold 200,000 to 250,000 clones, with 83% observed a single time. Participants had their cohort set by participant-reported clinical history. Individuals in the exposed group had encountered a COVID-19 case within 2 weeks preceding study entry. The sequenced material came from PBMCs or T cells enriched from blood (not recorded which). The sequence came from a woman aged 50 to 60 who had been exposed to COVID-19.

CDR3 bases: TGTGCCAGCTCTCCTAGCGATTCCTATGGCTACACCTTC. It encodes CASSPSDSYGYTF. The V gene is TRBV18, the J gene TRBJ1-2; D gene uncertain. V was pared by 6 bases and J by 4 bases, with 12 bases between. CDR1 and CDR2 (germline): KGHSH, LQKENI. This CDR3 is 13 amino acids long.